What follows is one T cell receptor beta chain and its context. Germline V gene sequence: CDR1 SNHLY, CDR2 FYNNEI. This CDR3 region has 14 residues. The V and J ends lost 5 bases and 7 bases respectively, with 15 bases between them. These data come from a study of blood T cell repertoires in COVID-19. The overall study: Researchers got acute and convalescent COVID-19 samples from the United States, Italy and Spain.

As originally analysed: Researchers report that nucleated cell counts were estimated from reference gene primer amplification. The data were produced by immunoSEQ multiplex PCR, yet TCRdb's version contains in-frame clones alone and is incomplete. V and J calls and clone size follow that table, whereas D and trimming were derived from the DNA. The sample consists of approximately 120,000 clones, approximately 82% of them appearing once. J is TRBJ2-1 and V is TRBV2; a weak D match, TRBD2 (6 bases). Sequencing input: peripheral blood. This clonotype originated in a man older than 75 with active or convalescent COVID-19. The CDR3 reads CASSSARGRNEQFF. The CDR3 DNA sequence: TGTGCCAGCAGTTCCGCGCGGGGTAGGAATGAGCAGTTCTTC.